The subject of this entry is one TCR beta chain. The data were taken from a study of cytomegalovirus exposure and HLA in healthy donors. V lost 5 bases, J lost 1 base, and 12 bases lay in between. This CDR3 has 15 residues. Germline CDR1 reads LNHDA; CDR2 reads SQIVND (reference sequence). Produced via immunoSEQ multiplex PCR; TCRdb's table is partial and in-frame only. This sample carries more than 140,000 clones, less than 90% of them seen once, and the ten largest clones take about 3.5%. The V call is TRBV19, the J call TRBJ1-3; no clear D. The receptor comes from a woman between 18 and 29 years old in good health and CMV-seropositive. Sequencing used PBMCs. Written as DNA, the CDR3 is TGTGCCAGTAGTCGGTTCATCGCTTCTGGAAACACCATATATTTT. This sequence encodes CASSRFIASGNTIYF.